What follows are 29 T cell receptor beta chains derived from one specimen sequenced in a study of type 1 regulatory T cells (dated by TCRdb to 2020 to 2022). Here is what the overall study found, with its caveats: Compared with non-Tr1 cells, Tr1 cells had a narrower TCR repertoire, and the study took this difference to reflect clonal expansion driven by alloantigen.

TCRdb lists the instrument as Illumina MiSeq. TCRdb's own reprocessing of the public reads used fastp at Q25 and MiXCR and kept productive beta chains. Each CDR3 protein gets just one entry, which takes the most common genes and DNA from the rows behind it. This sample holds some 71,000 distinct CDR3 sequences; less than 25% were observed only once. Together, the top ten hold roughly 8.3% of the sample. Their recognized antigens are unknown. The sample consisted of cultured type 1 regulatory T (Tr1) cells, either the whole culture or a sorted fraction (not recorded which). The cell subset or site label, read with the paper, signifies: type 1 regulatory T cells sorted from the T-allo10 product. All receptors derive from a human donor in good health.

The DNA for the CDR3 is TGCGCCAGCATGGGGCCGCAGAACACTGAAGCTTTCTTT. Protein product: CASMGPQNTEAFF. V and J are TRBV10-2 and TRBJ1-1; tentative D call: TRBD1 (5 bases). Trimming removed 7 bases at V and 1 base at J, with 10 bases between. Germline lookup yields CDR1 WSHSY and CDR2 SAAADI. The length of the CDR3 is 13 residues.

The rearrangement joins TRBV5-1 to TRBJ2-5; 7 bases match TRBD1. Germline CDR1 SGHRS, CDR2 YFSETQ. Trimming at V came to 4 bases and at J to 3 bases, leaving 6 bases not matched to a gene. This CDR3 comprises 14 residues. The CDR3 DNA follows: TGCGCCAGCAGCAATACCGGGACAGAAGAGACCCAGTACTTC. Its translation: CASSNTGTEETQYF.

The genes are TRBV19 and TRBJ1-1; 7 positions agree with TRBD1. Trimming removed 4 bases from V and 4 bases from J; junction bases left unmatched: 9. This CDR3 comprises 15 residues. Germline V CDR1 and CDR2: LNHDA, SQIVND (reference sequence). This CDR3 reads CASSTETGLGTEAFF. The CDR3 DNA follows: TGTGCCAGTAGTACGGAGACAGGGCTGGGCACTGAAGCTTTCTTT.

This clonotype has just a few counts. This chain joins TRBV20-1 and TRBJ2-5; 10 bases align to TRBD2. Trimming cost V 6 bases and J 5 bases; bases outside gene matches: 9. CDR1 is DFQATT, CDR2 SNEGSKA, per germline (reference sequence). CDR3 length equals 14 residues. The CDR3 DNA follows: TGCAGTGCCCACCTAGCGGGAGTTCGGGAGACCCAGTACTTC. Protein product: CSAHLAGVRETQYF.

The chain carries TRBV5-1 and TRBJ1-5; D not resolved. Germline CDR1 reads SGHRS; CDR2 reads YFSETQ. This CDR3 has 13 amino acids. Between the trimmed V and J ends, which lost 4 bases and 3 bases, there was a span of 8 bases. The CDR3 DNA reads TGCGCCAGCAGCCTGATGGTCAATCAGCCCCAGCATTTT. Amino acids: CASSLMVNQPQHF.

The CDR3 here is CASSEIVGYQPQHF. CDR3 DNA: TGTGCCAGCAGTGAAATCGTCGGGTATCAGCCCCAGCATTTT. The rearrangement uses TRBV6-1 and TRBJ1-5; D gene unclear. Germline V CDR1 and CDR2: MNHNS, SASEGT. Trimming took 2 bases from V and 5 from J, leaving 10 bases between them. The CDR3 spans 14 residues.

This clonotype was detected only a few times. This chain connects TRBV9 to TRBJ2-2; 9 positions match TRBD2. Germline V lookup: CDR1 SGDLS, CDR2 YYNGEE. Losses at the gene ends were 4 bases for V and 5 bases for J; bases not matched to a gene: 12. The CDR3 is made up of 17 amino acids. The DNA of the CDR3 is TGTGCCAGCAGCCAACAAAGCGGGAGGTGGGGAACCGGGGAGCTGTTTTTT. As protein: CASSQQSGRWGTGELFF. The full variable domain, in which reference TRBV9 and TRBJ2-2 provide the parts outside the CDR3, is DSGVTQTPKHLITATGQRVTLRCSPRSGDLSVYWYQQSLDQGLQFLIQYYNGEERAKGNILERFSAQQFPDLHSELNLSSLELGDSALYFCASSQQSGRWGTGELFFGEGSRLTVL.

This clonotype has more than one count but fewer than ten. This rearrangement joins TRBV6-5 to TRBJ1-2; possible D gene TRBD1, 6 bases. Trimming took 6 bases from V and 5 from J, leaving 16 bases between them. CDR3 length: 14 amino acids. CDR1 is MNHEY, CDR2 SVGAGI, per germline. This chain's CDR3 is CASSRLGGTYGYTF. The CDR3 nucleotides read TGTGCCAGCAGCCGACTAGGGGGAACTTATGGCTACACCTTC.

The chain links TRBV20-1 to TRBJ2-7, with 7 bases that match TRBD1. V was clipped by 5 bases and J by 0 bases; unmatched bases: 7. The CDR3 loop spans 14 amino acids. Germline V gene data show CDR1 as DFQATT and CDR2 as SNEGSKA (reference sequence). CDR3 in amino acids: CSAPRQGSSYEQYF. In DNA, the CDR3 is TGCAGTGCTCCTAGACAGGGTAGCTCCTACGAGCAGTACTTC.

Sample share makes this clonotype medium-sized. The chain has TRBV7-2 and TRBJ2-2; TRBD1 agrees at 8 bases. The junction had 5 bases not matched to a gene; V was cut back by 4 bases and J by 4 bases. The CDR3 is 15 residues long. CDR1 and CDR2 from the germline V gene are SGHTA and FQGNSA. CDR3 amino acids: CASSSTGAGTGELFF. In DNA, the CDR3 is TGTGCCAGCAGCTCGACAGGGGCGGGCACCGGGGAGCTGTTTTTT.

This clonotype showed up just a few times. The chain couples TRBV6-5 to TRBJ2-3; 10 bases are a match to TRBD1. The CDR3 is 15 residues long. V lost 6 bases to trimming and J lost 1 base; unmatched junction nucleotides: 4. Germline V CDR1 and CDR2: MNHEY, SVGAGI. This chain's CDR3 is CASRRGTGGTDTQYF. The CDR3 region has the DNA TGTGCCAGCAGGCGCGGGACAGGGGGCACAGATACGCAGTATTTT.

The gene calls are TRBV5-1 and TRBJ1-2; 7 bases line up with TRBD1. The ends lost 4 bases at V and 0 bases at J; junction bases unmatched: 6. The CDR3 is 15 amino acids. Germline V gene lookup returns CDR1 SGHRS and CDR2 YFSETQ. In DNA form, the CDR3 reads TGCGCCAGCAGCCCGGAGACAGGGACTAACTATGGCTACACCTTC. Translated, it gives CASSPETGTNYGYTF.

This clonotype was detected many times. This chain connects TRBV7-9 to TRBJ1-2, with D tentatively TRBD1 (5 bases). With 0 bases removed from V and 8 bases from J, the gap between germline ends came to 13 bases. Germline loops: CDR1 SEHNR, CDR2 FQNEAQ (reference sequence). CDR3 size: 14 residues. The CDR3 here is CASSLALGGYGYTF. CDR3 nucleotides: TGTGCCAGCAGCTTAGCCCTTGGGGGGTACGGCTACACCTTC. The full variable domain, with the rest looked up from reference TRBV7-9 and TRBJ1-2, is DTGVSQNPRHKITKRGQNVTFRCDPISEHNRLYWYRQTLGQGPEFLTYFQNEAQLEKSRLLSDRFSAERPKGSFSTLEIQRTEQGDSAMYLCASSLALGGYGYTFGSGTRLTVV.

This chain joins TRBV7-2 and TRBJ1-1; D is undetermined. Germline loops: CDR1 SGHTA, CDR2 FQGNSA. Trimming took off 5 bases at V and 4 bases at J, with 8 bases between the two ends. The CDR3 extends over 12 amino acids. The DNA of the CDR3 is TGTGCCAGCAGCCTAGGCGTCACTGAAGCTTTCTTT. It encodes CASSLGVTEAFF.

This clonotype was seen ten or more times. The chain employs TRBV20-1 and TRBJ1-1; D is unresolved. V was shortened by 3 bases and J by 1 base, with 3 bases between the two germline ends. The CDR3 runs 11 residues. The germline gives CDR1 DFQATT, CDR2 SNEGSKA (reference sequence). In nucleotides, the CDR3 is TGCAGTGCTAGGAAGAACACTGAAGCTTTCTTT. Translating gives CSARKNTEAFF.

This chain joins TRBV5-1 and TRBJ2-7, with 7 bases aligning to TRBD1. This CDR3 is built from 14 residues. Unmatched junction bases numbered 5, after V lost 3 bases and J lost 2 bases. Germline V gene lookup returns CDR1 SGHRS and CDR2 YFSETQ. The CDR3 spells CASSSDRRTYEQYF. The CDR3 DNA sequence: TGCGCCAGCAGCTCGGACAGGAGAACCTACGAGCAGTACTTC.

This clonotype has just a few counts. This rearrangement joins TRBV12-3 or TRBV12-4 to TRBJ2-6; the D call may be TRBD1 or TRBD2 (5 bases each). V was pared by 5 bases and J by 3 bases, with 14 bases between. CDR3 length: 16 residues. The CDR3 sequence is CASSNWDGGGANVLTF. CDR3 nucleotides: TGTGCCAGCAGTAACTGGGACGGCGGTGGGGCCAACGTCCTGACTTTC.

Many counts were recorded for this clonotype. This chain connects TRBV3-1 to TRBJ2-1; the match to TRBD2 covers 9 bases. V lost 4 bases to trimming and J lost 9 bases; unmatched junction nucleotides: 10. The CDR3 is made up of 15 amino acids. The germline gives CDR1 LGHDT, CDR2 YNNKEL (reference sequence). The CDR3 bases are TGTGCCAGCAGCCTTAGCGGGAGCAGGGTCGGTGAGCAGTTCTTC. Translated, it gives CASSLSGSRVGEQFF.

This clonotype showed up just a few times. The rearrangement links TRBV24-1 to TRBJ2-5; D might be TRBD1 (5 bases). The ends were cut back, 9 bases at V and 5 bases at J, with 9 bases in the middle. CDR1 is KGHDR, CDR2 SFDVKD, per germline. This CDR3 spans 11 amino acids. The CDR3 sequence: CATGAGETQYF. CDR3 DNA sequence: TGTGCCACCGGGGCCGGGGAGACCCAGTACTTC.

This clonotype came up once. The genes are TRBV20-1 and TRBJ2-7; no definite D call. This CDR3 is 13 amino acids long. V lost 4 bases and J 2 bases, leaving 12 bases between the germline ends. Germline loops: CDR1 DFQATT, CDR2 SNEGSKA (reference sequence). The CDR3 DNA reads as TGCAGTGCTACCACGATGTCCACCTACGAGCAGTACTTC. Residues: CSATTMSTYEQYF.

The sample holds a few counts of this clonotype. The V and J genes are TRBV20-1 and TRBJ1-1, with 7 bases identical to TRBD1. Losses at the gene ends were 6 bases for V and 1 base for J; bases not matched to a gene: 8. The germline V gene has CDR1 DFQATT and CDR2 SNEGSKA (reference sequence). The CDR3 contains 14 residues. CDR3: CSATPGTENTEAFF. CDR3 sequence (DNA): TGCAGTGCCACCCCCGGGACAGAGAACACTGAAGCTTTCTTT.

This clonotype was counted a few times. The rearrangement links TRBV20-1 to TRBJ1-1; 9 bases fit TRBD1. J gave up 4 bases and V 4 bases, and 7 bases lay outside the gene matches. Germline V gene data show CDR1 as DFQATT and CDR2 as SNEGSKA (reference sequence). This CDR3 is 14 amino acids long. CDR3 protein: CSAIRDRVITEAFF. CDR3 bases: TGCAGTGCTATACGGGACAGGGTGATCACTGAAGCTTTCTTT.

CDR3 amino acids: CASFMAGELFF. DNA for the CDR3: TGCGCCAGCTTTATGGCCGGGGAGCTGTTTTTT. V gene TRBV10-2 combines with J gene TRBJ2-2; D is unclear. The CDR3 runs 11 residues. Germline V gene data show CDR1 as WSHSY and CDR2 as SAAADI. Trimming took 8 bases from V and 6 from J, leaving 7 bases between them.

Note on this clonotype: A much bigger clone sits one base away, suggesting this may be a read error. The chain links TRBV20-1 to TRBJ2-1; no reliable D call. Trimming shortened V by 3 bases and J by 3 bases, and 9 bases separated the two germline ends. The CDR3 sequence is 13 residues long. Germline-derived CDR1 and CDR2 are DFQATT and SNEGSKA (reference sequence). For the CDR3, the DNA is TGCAGTGCTAGTGTGGGGTACTACAATGAGCAGTTCTTC. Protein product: CSASVGYYNEQFF.

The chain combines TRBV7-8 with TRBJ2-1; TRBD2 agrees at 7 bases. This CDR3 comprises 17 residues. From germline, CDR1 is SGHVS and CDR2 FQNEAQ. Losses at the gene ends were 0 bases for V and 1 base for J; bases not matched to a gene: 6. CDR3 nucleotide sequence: TGTGCCAGCAGCTTAGCGCGGGGGTTCGCGTCCTACAATGAGCAGTTCTTC. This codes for CASSLARGFASYNEQFF.

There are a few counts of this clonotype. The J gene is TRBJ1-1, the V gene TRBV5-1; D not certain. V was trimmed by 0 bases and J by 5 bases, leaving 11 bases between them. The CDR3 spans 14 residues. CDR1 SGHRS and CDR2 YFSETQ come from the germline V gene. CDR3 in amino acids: CASSLVPGRTEAFF. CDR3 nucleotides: TGCGCCAGCAGCTTGGTTCCGGGTCGGACTGAAGCTTTCTTT. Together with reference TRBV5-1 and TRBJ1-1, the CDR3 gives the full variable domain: KAGVTQTPRYLIKTRGQQVTLSCSPISGHRSVSWYQQTPGQGLQFLFEYFSETQRNKGNFPGRFSGRQFSNSRSEMNVSTLELGDSALYLCASSLVPGRTEAFFGQGTRLTVV.

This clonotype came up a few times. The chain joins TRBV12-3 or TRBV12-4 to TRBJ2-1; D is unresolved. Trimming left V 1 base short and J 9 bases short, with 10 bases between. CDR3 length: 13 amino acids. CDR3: CASSLGWASEQFF. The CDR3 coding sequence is TGTGCCAGCAGTTTAGGTTGGGCTTCTGAGCAGTTCTTC.

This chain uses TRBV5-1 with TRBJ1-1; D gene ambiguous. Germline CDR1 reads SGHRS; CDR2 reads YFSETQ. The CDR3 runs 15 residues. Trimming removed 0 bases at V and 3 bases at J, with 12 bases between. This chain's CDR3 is CASSLERPGDTEAFF. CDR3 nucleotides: TGCGCCAGCAGCTTGGAGAGGCCCGGTGACACTGAAGCTTTCTTT.

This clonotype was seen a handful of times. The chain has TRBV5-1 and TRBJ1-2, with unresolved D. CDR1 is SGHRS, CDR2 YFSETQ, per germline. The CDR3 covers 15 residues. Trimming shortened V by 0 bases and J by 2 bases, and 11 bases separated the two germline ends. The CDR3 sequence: CASSLGGGSNYGYTF. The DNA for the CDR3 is TGCGCCAGCAGCTTGGGAGGAGGGAGCAACTATGGCTACACCTTC.